This TCR beta chain was sequenced in a study of CD8 T cells in Susac syndrome (dated by TCRdb to about 2019). Regarding the research as a whole: Among the sequenced Susac syndrome patients, about six had clinically active disease and fewer than 10 were in clinical remission. Repertoire sequencing was used to test whether CD8+ T cell activation and differentiation in Susac syndrome was antigen driven. At blood withdrawal, Susac syndrome patients were either therapy-naive, taking corticosteroids (in some cases with IVIg as well), or taking IVIg alone.

Taken from the germline V gene, the CDR1 and CDR2 loops are SGDLS and YYNGEE. Reading from cysteine to phenylalanine, the CDR3 counts 14 amino acids. Only CDR3 DNA remains: 42 bases, in frame from the first base. Trimming accounts for 0 bases at V and 7 bases at J, while the number of junction bases matched to no gene is 5. High-throughput TCR beta sequencing profiled peripheral blood CD8+ and CD4+ T cells from healthy donors, Susac syndrome patients and multiple sclerosis patients. Susac syndrome patients met recently defined diagnostic criteria for definite or probable disease. Bulk CD8+ and CD4+ T cells were purified by magnetic negative isolation, whereas CD8+ TEMRA cells were enriched by FACS. Blood was drawn into EDTA tubes, processed within 24 hours, and PBMCs were isolated by density gradient centrifugation. PBMCs destined for TCR sequencing were cryopreserved in liquid nitrogen and later thawed in a 37 °C water bath. A purity of at least 90% was achieved for sorted or isolated CD4+, CD8+ and CD8+ TEMRA cells.

Results and caveats for the whole study, not just this receptor: The number of individuals in the TCR sequencing and HLA analysis was recognized as being relatively small. The CD4+ T cell repertoire of patients with Susac syndrome showed no detectable clonal expansion.

RNA was extracted using the RNeasy kit, and roughly 0.45 to 1 ug of the RNA was reverse transcribed with random hexamers. The immunoSEQ multiplex PCR assay, which covers 54 Vbeta and 13 Jbeta segments, was used to amplify TCR beta CDR3 regions. PCR amplification bias was corrected by using a synthetic template baseline for primer optimization and computational correction. In the source study's methods: Reads were annotated to V, D and J genes per IMGT and analyzed with immunoSEQ Analyzer, keeping only productive sequences. To calculate clonality, Shannon entropy was normalized by log2 of the number of productive unique sequences and then subtracted from one. Public and private clones were assessed among the 100 most prevalent clones of each patient and control. A clone was defined as Susac-specific if it was absent from the healthy and MS cohorts, from roughly 1,000 published viral clones and from other ImmuneACCESS disease sequences. TCRdb trimmed the raw reads at Q25, called clones with MiXCR and kept productive beta chains. Each CDR3 protein appears once, grouped with its most common genes and DNA. TCRdb's processing, not the study's, gives the V and J calls here. For this sample there are approximately 210,000 distinct CDR3 sequences; 94% appear just once. In total, the top ten clones hold around 0.15% of the sample.

With respect to this clonotype: No antigen is known for it. Base qualities were left out, and no much larger clone turns up one base away.

Sequenced input: CD4+ T cells from PBMCs. The V and J genes are TRBV9 and TRBJ1-2; 8 central nucleotides agree with TRBD1. The origin of this receptor is a human donor with Susac syndrome. The CDR3 here reads CASSVETGGTGYTF. In nucleotides, the sequence is TGTGCCAGCAGCGTAGAAACAGGGGGTACTGGCTACACCTTC.